This T cell receptor beta chain was documented in a study of chemoradiotherapy in HPV16-positive cancers. This clone was found once. Its antigen is not identified. Method: immunoSEQ multiplex PCR; TCRdb's copy keeps in-frame clones and lacks some. This sample has roughly 21,000 clones; more than 75% occur once, and the top ten carry 3.5% to 6%. Overall study results and limits: Candidate HPV-specific clones and E7-related TCR motifs grew in tumor during treatment.

The CDR3 sequence is 16 residues long. V lost 4 bases, J lost 3 bases, and 21 bases lay in between. Germline loops: CDR1 GTSNPN, CDR2 SVGIG (reference sequence). The chain combines TRBV30 with TRBJ2-5; tentatively, D is TRBD1 or TRBD2 (6 bases each). This receptor was identified in a human donor with HPV-associated anogenital cancer. The sample was blood, taken from a patient who underwent chemoradiotherapy. This CDR3 reads CAWNPHPGGGEETQYF. The CDR3, as DNA: TGTGCCTGGAACCCCCACCCCGGGGGCGGGGAAGAGACCCAGTACTTC.